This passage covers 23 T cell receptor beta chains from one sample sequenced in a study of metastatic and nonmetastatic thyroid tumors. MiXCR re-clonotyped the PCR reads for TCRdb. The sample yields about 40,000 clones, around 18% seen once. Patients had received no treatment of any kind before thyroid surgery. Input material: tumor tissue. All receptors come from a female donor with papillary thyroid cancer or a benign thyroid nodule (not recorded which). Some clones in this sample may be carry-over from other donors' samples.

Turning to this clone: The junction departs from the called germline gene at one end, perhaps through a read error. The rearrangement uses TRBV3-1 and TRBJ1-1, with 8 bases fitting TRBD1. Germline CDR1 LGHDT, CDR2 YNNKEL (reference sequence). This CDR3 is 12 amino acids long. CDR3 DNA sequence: TGTGCCAGCAGCCAAGTCCCGGGACAGGCTTTATTT. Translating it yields CASSQVPGQALF.

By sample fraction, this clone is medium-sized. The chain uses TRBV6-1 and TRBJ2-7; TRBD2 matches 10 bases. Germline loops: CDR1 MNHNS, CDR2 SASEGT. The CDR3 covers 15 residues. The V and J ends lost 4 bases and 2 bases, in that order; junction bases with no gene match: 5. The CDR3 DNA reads TGTGCCAGCAGTGTTTTAGCGGGGGGTGCCTACGAGCAGTACTTC. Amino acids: CASSVLAGGAYEQYF.

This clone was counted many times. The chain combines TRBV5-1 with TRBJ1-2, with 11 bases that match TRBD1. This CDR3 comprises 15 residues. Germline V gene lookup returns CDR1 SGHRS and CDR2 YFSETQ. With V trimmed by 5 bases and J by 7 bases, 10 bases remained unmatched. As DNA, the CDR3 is TGCGCCAGCAGTATTAACGGACAGGGGGCGGTTGGCTACACCTTC. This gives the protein CASSINGQGAVGYTF.

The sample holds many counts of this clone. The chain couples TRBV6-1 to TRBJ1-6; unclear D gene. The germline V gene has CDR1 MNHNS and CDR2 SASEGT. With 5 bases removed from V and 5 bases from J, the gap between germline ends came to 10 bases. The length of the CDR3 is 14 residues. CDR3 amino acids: CASSQGPNNSPLHF. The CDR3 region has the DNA TGTGCCAGCAGTCAAGGACCCAATAATTCACCCCTCCACTTT.

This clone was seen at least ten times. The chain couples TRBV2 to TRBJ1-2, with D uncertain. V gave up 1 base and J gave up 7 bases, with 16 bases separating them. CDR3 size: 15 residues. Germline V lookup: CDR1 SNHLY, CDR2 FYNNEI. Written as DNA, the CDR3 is TGTGCCAGCAGTGAAGGGTCGGCAGCCTACGTTGGCTACACCTTC. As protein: CASSEGSAAYVGYTF.

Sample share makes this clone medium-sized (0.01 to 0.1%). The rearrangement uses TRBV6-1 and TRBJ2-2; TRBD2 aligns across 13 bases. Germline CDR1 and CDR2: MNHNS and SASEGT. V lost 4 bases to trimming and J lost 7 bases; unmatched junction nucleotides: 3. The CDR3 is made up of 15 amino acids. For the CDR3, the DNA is TGTGCCAGCAGTGTAGGACTAGCGGGAGTCGGGGAGCTGTTTTTT. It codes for CASSVGLAGVGELFF.

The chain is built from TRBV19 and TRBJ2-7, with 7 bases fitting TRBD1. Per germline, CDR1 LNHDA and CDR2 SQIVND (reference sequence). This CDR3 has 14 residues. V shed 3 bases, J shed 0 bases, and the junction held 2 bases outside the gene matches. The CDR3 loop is CASSMTGNSYEQYF. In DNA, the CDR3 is TGTGCCAGTAGTATGACAGGGAACTCCTACGAGCAGTACTTC.

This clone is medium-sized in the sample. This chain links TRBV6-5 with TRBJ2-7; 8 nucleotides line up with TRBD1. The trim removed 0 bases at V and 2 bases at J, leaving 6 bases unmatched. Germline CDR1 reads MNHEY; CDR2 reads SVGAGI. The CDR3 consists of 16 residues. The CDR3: CASSYSGQVVPYEQYF. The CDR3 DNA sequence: TGTGCCAGCAGTTACTCGGGACAGGTCGTACCCTACGAGCAGTACTTC.

For the CDR3, the DNA is TGTGCCAGCAGTGGAGGACAAAATGAAGCTTTCTTT. Its translation is CASSGGQNEAFF. This rearrangement joins TRBV27 to TRBJ1-1; D may be TRBD1 (5 bases). The germline V gene has CDR1 MNHEY and CDR2 SMNVEV (reference sequence). V was shortened by 5 bases and J by 7 bases, with 11 bases between the two germline ends. The CDR3 extends over 12 amino acids.

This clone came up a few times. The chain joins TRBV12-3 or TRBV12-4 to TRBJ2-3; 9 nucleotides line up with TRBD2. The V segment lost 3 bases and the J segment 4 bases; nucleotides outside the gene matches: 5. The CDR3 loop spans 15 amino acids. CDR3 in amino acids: CASSFRTSVADTQYF. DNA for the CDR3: TGTGCCAGCAGTTTCAGGACTAGCGTAGCAGATACGCAGTATTTT.

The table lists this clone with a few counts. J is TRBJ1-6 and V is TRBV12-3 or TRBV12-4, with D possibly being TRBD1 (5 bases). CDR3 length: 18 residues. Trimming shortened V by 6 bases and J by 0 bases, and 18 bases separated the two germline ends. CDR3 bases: TGTGCCAGCAGCCAGGGATTTTGGAGAAGCTCCTATAATTCACCCCTCCACTTT. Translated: CASSQGFWRSSYNSPLHF.

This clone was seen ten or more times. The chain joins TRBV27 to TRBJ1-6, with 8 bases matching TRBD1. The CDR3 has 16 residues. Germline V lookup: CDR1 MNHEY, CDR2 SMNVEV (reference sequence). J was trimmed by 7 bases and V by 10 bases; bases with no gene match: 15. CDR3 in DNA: TGTGCCACGAGAACAGGGCAGGGGGCAGGCAATTCACCCCTCCACTTT. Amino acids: CATRTGQGAGNSPLHF.

CDR3 region: CASSLCQDNTGELFF. CDR3 coding DNA: TGTGCCAGCAGTTTATGTCAGGATAACACCGGGGAGCTGTTTTTT. The genes are TRBV28 and TRBJ2-2; D is uncertain. Germline lookup yields CDR1 MDHEN and CDR2 SYDVKM. The CDR3 covers 15 residues. The germline V and J ends were trimmed by 0 bases and 2 bases, with 7 bases remaining between them.

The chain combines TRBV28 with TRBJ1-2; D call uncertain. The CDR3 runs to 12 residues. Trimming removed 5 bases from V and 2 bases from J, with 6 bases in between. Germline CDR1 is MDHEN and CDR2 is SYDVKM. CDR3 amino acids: CASSGNNYGYTF. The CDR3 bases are TGTGCCAGCAGTGGCAACAACTATGGCTACACCTTC.

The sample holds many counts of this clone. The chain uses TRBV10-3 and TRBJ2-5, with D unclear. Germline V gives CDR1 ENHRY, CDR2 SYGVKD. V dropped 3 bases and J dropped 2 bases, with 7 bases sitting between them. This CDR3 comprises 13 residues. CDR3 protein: CAISENSQETQYF. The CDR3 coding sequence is TGTGCCATCAGTGAAAACAGTCAAGAGACCCAGTACTTC.

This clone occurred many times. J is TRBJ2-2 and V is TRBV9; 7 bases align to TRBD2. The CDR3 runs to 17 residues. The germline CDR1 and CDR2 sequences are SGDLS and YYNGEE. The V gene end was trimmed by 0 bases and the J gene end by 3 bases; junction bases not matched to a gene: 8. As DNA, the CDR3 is TGTGCCAGCAGCGTAGCTGGTGGAGCGGGATACACCGGGGAGCTGTTTTTT. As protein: CASSVAGGAGYTGELFF.

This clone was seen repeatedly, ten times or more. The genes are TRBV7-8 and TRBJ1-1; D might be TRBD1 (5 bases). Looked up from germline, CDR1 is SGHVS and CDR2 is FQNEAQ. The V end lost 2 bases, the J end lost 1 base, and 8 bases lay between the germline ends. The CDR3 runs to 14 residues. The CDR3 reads CASSLRGKNTEAFF. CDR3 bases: TGTGCCAGCAGCTTAAGGGGAAAGAACACTGAAGCTTTCTTT.

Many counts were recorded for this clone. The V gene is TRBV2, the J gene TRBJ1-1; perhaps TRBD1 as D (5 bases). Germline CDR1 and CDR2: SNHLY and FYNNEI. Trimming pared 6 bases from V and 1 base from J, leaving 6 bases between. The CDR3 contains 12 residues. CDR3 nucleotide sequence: TGTGCCAGCAGAGGACAGAACACTGAAGCTTTCTTT. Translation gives CASRGQNTEAFF.

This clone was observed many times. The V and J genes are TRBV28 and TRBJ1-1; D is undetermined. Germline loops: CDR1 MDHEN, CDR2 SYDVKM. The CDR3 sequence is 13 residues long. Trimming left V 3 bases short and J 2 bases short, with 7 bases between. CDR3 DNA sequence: TGTGCCAGCAGTTTTGAGGTAAACACTGAAGCTTTCTTT. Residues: CASSFEVNTEAFF.

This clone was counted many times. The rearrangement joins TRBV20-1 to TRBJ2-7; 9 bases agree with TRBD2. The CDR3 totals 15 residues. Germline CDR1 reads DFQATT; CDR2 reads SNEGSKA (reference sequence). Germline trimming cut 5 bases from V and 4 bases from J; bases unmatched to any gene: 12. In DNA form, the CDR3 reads TGCAGTGCTCCTGCCTCGACTAGCGGTACTTACGAGCAGTACTTC. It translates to CSAPASTSGTYEQYF.

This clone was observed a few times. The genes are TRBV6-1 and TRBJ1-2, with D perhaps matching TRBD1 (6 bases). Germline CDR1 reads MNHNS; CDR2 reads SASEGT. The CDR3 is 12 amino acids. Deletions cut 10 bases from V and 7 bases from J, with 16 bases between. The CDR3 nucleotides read TGTGCCATCAGGCTCAGGGGATGTGGCTACACCTTC. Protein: CAIRLRGCGYTF.

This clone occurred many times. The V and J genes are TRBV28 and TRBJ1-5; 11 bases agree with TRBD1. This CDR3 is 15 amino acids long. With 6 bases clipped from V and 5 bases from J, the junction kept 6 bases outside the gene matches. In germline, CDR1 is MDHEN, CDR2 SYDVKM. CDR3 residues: CASSRDRGVYQPQHF. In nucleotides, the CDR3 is TGTGCCAGCAGCCGGGACAGGGGGGTTTATCAGCCCCAGCATTTT.

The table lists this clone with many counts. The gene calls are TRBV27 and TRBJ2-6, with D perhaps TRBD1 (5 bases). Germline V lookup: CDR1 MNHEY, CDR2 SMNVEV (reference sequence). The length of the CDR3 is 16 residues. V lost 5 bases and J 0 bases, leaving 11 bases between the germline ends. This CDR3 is CASSPRQSSGANVLTF. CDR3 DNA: TGTGCCAGCAGTCCAAGACAGAGCTCTGGGGCCAACGTCCTGACTTTC.